A single T cell receptor (beta chain) is shown here with its context. This sample is drawn from a study of blood T cell repertoires in COVID-19. Losses at the gene ends were 5 bases for V and 7 bases for J; bases not matched to a gene: 11. The CDR3 length is 15 residues. In germline, CDR1 is MNHEY, CDR2 SVGAGI. In the original workflow: By means of reference gene primer amplification, nucleated cell counts were estimated. Produced via immunoSEQ multiplex PCR; TCRdb's table is partial and in-frame only. The DNA gave D and trimming, while V, J and clone size come from that table. This sample has tens of thousands of clones, with roughly 84% found just once.

Material for sequencing was peripheral blood. The chain is built from TRBV6-5 and TRBJ2-1; TRBD2 agrees at 7 bases. The receptor's source is a woman in her forties or fifties with acute or convalescent COVID-19. CDR3 nucleotide sequence: TGTGCCAGCAGTAACTTAGGACTAGTTGAGAATGAGCAGTTCTTC. Translating gives CASSNLGLVENEQFF.